The present T cell receptor (beta chain) was sequenced within a study of blood T cell repertoires in COVID-19. Study in general: Whether acute or convalescent, the COVID-19 samples came from the United States, Italy and Spain. Nucleic acid was either cDNA or gDNA, and it came from T cells, B-cell-depleted T cells, or PBMCs.

Trimming at V came to 6 bases and at J to 6 bases, leaving 7 bases not matched to a gene. The CDR3 is made up of 15 amino acids. The V gene's germline CDR1 is SQVTM and CDR2 ANQGSEA. Assay: immunoSEQ multiplex PCR; the TCRdb copy retains only in-frame clones and omits some. The sample records around 49,000 clones, 90% to 95% being singletons. Input material: peripheral blood. The V and J genes are TRBV29-1 and TRBJ1-6; TRBD1 agrees at 11 bases. The clonotype was recovered from a man aged 60 to 75 with COVID-19, enrolled during active disease. The CDR3 reads CSVRLGTGGNSPLHF. In DNA, the CDR3 is TGCAGCGTCAGACTCGGGACAGGGGGTAATTCACCCCTCCACTTT. Filled out from reference TRBV29-1 and TRBJ1-6, the complete variable domain reads SAVISQKPSRDICQRGTSLTIQCQVDSQVTMMFWYRQQPGQSLTLIATANQGSEATYESGFVIDKFPISRPNLTFSTLTVSNMSPEDSSIYLCSVRLGTGGNSPLHFGNGTRLTVT.